Below are 21 T cell receptor beta chains sequenced from a single sample in a study of cytomegalovirus exposure and HLA in healthy donors. The PCR used 60 Vbeta and 13 Jbeta primers. The protocol was immunoSEQ multiplex PCR, while the TCRdb copy is restricted to in-frame clones and leaves out a portion. The data hold some 200,000 clones, with 62% observed a single time. The sequenced sample was PBMCs. The source of these receptors is a man aged 35-49 years in good health and CMV-seronegative.

V gene TRBV12-5 combines with J gene TRBJ2-5; TRBD2 agrees at 14 bases. CDR3 length: 17 residues. Germline CDR1 is LGHNT and CDR2 is FRNRAP. Unmatched junction bases numbered 11, after V lost 7 bases and J lost 4 bases. CDR3 in amino acids: CASAPGTSGSTAETQYF. CDR3 in DNA: TGTGCTAGTGCCCCGGGGACTAGCGGGAGTACCGCAGAGACCCAGTACTTC.

This chain connects TRBV19 to TRBJ2-6; no definite D call. The CDR3 is made up of 15 amino acids. V was clipped by 6 bases and J by 2 bases, with 11 bases between them. Germline V gene lookup returns CDR1 LNHDA and CDR2 SQIVND (reference sequence). CDR3 in DNA: TGTGCCAGTAGCTTAGTAGCTCCTGGGGCCAACGTCCTGACTTTC. Encoded protein: CASSLVAPGANVLTF.

The chain has TRBV28 and TRBJ1-1, with TRBD1 matching 11 bases. V lost 3 bases and J lost 0; bases outside the gene matches: 9. This CDR3 contains 18 residues. Germline assignment: CDR1 MDHEN and CDR2 SYDVKM. CDR3 in amino acids: CASSFGTGGQYMNTEAFF. The CDR3 DNA reads as TGTGCCAGCAGTTTTGGGACAGGGGGACAATATATGAACACTGAAGCTTTCTTT.

This clone has a handful of counts. The same CDR3 can be traced to other DNA sequences in this sample. The CDR3 DNA follows: TGCAGTGCTAGACAGAACACTGAAGCTTTCTTT. The encoded protein is CSARQNTEAFF. This chain uses TRBV20-1 with TRBJ1-1; D remains ambiguous. The CDR3 loop spans 11 amino acids. Germline CDR1 DFQATT, CDR2 SNEGSKA (reference sequence). Trimming removed 2 bases at V and 1 base at J, with 2 bases between.

This clone showed up just once. The V gene is TRBV21-1, the J gene TRBJ2-7; TRBD2, the table's D call, lacks a check against the DNA. TRBV21-1 is reported as a pseudogene. CDR3 length: 16 residues. The CDR3 DNA reads TGTGCCAGCAGCAAAGAATCGACTAGCTTTCCCTACGAGCAGTACTTC. Amino acid sequence: CASSKESTSFPYEQYF.

V and J are TRBV5-4 and TRBJ2-7; TRBD2 agrees at 9 bases. Germline V gives CDR1 SGHNT, CDR2 YYREEE (reference sequence). The CDR3 is 14 amino acids. Trimming at V came to 1 base and at J to 6 bases, leaving 5 bases not matched to a gene. The DNA for the CDR3 is TGTGCCAGCAGCTTGAGTCTAGCGGGACGCGAGCAGTACTTC. It specifies CASSLSLAGREQYF.

The V gene is TRBV16, the J gene TRBJ1-5; D remains ambiguous. The CDR3 loop spans 14 amino acids. Germline CDR1 KGHSY, CDR2 FQNENV. The V end was cut by 4 bases, the J end by 2 bases, with 9 bases between. The CDR3 protein is CASSPRRGNQPQHF. CDR3 DNA: TGTGCCAGCAGCCCGCGGCGTGGCAATCAGCCCCAGCATTTT.

A few counts support this clone. The chain carries TRBV21-1 and TRBJ1-4; TRBD1, as called in the table, went unchecked against the DNA. TRBV21-1 is tagged as a pseudogene. This CDR3 region has 14 residues. CDR3 nucleotides: TGTGCCAGCAGCAGGGACAGGGGTAGGGAAAAACTGTTTTTT. It translates to CASSRDRGREKLFF.

This clone was observed a handful of times. This rearrangement joins TRBV30 to TRBJ1-1; 7 positions agree with TRBD1. The CDR3 extends over 11 amino acids. V trimming: 0 bases; J trimming: 10 bases; junction bases outside the gene matches: 2. Germline CDR1 reads GTSNPN; CDR2 reads SVGIG (reference sequence). The CDR3 protein is CAWSVRGIAFF. As DNA, the CDR3 is TGTGCCTGGAGTGTCAGGGGGATAGCTTTCTTT.

This clone was seen only once. This CDR3 is also generated by other DNA sequences in the sample. The chain has TRBV29-1 and TRBJ2-3; D ambiguous. The CDR3 spans 13 residues. V lost 1 base, J lost 4 bases, and 9 bases lay in between. CDR1 is SQVTM, CDR2 ANQGSEA, per germline. CDR3 amino acids: CSVEGVAADTQYF. The CDR3 nucleotides read TGCAGCGTTGAAGGGGTAGCCGCAGATACGCAGTATTTT.

The chain's CDR3 is CASSSGVTRFREKLFF. In DNA form, the CDR3 reads TGTGCCAGCAGTTCAGGGGTAACGAGGTTTCGAGAAAAACTGTTTTTT. The chain links TRBV5-6 to TRBJ1-4; D is possibly TRBD1 (6 bases). The V gene lost 5 bases and the J gene lost 8 bases, with 22 bases spanning the gap. The CDR3 totals 16 residues. Per the germline V gene, CDR1 is SGHDT and CDR2 is YYEEEE.

This clone showed up just once. The gene calls are TRBV5-4 and TRBJ2-5; TRBD2 matches at 11 bases. V shed 5 bases, J shed 0 bases, and the junction held 3 bases outside the gene matches. The CDR3 totals 15 residues. CDR1 is SGHNT and CDR2 is YYREEE in the germline V gene (reference sequence). The DNA of the CDR3 is TGTGCCAGCAGGAAACTAGCGGGGGACCAAGAGACCCAGTACTTC. It specifies CASRKLAGDQETQYF.

The chain carries TRBV6-1 and TRBJ2-1, with D perhaps TRBD1 (5 bases). The CDR3 consists of 12 residues. V gave up 6 bases and J gave up 6 bases, with 9 bases separating them. Germline CDR1 and CDR2: MNHNS and SASEGT. The DNA for the CDR3 is TGTGCCAGCAGGAGACAGAGCAATGAGCAGTTCTTC. This sequence encodes CASRRQSNEQFF.

The chain couples TRBV9 to TRBJ2-2; 12 nucleotides line up with TRBD2. J was trimmed by 1 base and V by 3 bases; bases with no gene match: 1. Germline lookup yields CDR1 SGDLS and CDR2 YYNGEE. The CDR3 extends over 16 amino acids. The CDR3 bases are TGTGCCAGCAGCGAACTAGCGGGGGGGAACACCGGGGAGCTGTTTTTT. This sequence encodes CASSELAGGNTGELFF.

As regards this clone: One end of the junction fails to match germline, which may point to a read error. The rearrangement uses TRBV7-9 and TRBJ2-5, with 8 bases lining up with TRBD2. Germline assignment: CDR1 SEHNR and CDR2 FQNEAQ (reference sequence). The length of the CDR3 is 16 residues. The CDR3 coding sequence is TGTTCCAGCAGCCTTGACGTAGCGGGGCGTCAAGAGACCCAGTACTTC. It yields the protein CSSSLDVAGRQETQYF.

This chain uses TRBV5-1 with TRBJ2-2; D possibly corresponds to TRBD2 (5 bases). V was trimmed by 3 bases and J by 2 bases, leaving 14 bases between them. The CDR3 loop spans 16 amino acids. Germline CDR1 reads SGHRS; CDR2 reads YFSETQ. CDR3: CASSWWTGVNTGELFF. In DNA, the CDR3 is TGCGCCAGCAGCTGGTGGACTGGCGTTAACACCGGGGAGCTGTTTTTT.

V and J are TRBV14 and TRBJ1-1; perhaps TRBD1 as D (6 bases). V was trimmed by 4 bases and J by 3 bases, leaving 15 bases between them. The CDR3 is 15 amino acids. CDR1 and CDR2 (germline): SGHDN, FVKESK. Here the CDR3 reads CASSLLGRGDTEAFF. In nucleotides, the CDR3 is TGTGCCAGCAGCCTCCTGGGCAGGGGAGACACTGAAGCTTTCTTT.

This rearrangement joins TRBV28 to TRBJ2-7, with a tentative D call TRBD1 (6 bases). Per germline, CDR1 MDHEN and CDR2 SYDVKM. The CDR3 contains 16 residues. The V end lost 8 bases, the J end lost 3 bases, and 23 bases lay between the germline ends. The CDR3 reads CASLSRAGGSYYEQYF. The DNA of the CDR3 is TGTGCCAGCCTTTCTAGAGCTGGGGGCTCCTACTACGAGCAGTACTTC.

This chain uses TRBV7-6 with TRBJ1-6, with D hard to call. V shed 1 base and J shed 7 bases, with 14 bases lying between them. CDR1 is SGHVS and CDR2 is FNYEAQ in the germline V gene. The CDR3 length is 16 residues. CDR3 region: CASSLGAVGGNSPLHF. The CDR3, as DNA: TGTGCCAGCAGCTTAGGAGCGGTAGGAGGGAATTCACCCCTCCACTTT.

The gene calls are TRBV19 and TRBJ2-2; the D gene is possibly TRBD1 (5 bases). CDR1 is LNHDA and CDR2 is SQIVND in the germline V gene (reference sequence). V was trimmed by 3 bases and J by 6 bases, leaving 11 bases between them. The CDR3 length is 14 residues. DNA for the CDR3: TGTGCCAGTAGTATCCAGGGTCGACCCGGGGAGCTGTTTTTT. Its protein product is CASSIQGRPGELFF.

This clone was recorded at least ten times. The chain has TRBV7-9 and TRBJ2-3; D unresolved. CDR3 length equals 13 residues. V lost 2 bases, J lost 0 bases, and 3 bases lay in between. Germline V gives CDR1 SEHNR, CDR2 FQNEAQ (reference sequence). The CDR3 nucleotides are TGTGCCAGCAGCTTACTTAGCACAGATACGCAGTATTTT. It is translated as CASSLLSTDTQYF. Drawing the rest from reference TRBV7-9 and TRBJ2-3, the complete variable domain is DTGVSQNPRHKITKRGQNVTFRCDPISEHNRLYWYRQTLGQGPEFLTYFQNEAQLEKSRLLSDRFSAERPKGSFSTLEIQRTEQGDSAMYLCASSLLSTDTQYFGPGTRLTVL.